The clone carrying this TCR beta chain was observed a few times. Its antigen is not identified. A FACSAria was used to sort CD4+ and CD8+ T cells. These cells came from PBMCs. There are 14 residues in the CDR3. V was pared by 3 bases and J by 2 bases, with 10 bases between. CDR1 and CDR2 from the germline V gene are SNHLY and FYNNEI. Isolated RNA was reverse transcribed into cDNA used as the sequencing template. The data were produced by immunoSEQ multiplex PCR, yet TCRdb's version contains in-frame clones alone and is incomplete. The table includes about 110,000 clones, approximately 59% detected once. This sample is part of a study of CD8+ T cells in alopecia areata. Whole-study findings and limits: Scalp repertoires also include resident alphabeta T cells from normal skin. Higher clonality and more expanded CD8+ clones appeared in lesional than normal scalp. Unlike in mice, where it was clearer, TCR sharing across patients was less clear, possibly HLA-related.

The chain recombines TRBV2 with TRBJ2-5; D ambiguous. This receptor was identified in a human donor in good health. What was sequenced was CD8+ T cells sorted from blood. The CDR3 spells CASSDVAGQETQYF. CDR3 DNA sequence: TGTGCCAGCAGTGATGTGGCAGGACAAGAGACCCAGTACTTC.